This TCR beta chain emerged from a study of a mutant IDH1 vaccine in newly diagnosed glioma. Study background: Every participant had undergone radiotherapy, temozolomide, or both before, and most underwent both.

As to time point: week 5, during vaccination. The investigators gave 300 ug of mutant IDH1 20-mer peptide in each vaccine dose, together with topical imiquimod. The donor cohort comprised cases of new WHO grade 3 or 4 IDH1-mutant, ATRX-lost astrocytoma. CDR1 SGHTA and CDR2 FQGTGA come from the germline V gene. V was shortened by 3 bases and J by 5 bases, with 10 bases between the two germline ends. The CDR3 consists of 13 residues. Details on this clone: Antigen: not known.

Libraries were prepared by immunoSEQ multiplex PCR; TCRdb keeps only in-frame clonotypes and omits some of them. The table records about 38,000 clones, 75% to 85% of them present only once. The TCR originated in a man aged 35-49 years with glioma. The chain carries TRBV7-3 and TRBJ2-5; tentative D call: TRBD1 (6 bases). The sample in question was PBMCs, obtained from a glioma patient whose treatment included an IDH1 peptide vaccine. CDR3 protein: CASSFSRGETQYF. Here the CDR3 DNA reads TGTGCCAGCAGCTTCAGCAGGGGTGAGACCCAGTACTTC.